These 13 T cell receptor beta chains share one sample of origin, sequenced in a study of T cells in Graves' hyperthyroidism and ophthalmopathy. Amplified TCR beta CDR3 regions derived from RNA transcripts. First-round RT-PCR with HTBI primers amplified the TCR CDR3 region. MiXCR was run by TCRdb on the multiplex PCR reads, yielding one entry per CDR3 protein. Altogether about 380,000 distinct CDR3 sequences are present, around 13% being singletons, with the ten largest covering approximately 10%. Sample: blood. The receptor set was obtained from a woman in her sixties with Graves' hyperthyroidism.

Many counts were recorded for this clonotype. Sequence at one end of the junction differs from germline and may be a read error. The chain carries TRBV24-1 and TRBJ1-1, with a weak D call TRBD1 (5 bases). CDR3 length: 13 amino acids. The germline CDR1 and CDR2 sequences are KGHDR and SFDVKD. The CDR3 spells CATSDQSGPPALF. For the CDR3, the DNA is TGTGCCACCAGTGACCAGTCGGGACCTCCCGCCCTCTTT.

This rearrangement joins TRBV13 to TRBJ2-3; unclear D gene. CDR1 and CDR2 (germline): PRHDT, FYEKMQ (reference sequence). CDR3 size: 13 residues. Trimming pared 0 bases from V and 10 bases from J, leaving 11 bases between. This CDR3 is CASSLGTSRSQYF. DNA of the CDR3: TGTGCCAGCAGCTTAGGGACTTCCAGATCGCAGTATTTT.

This clonotype was recorded many times. This chain links TRBV12-3 or TRBV12-4 with TRBJ2-1; 8 bases agree with TRBD1. There are 14 residues in the CDR3. Unmatched junction bases numbered 7, after V lost 6 bases and J lost 6 bases. The CDR3 loop is CASSARTGSNEQFF. For the CDR3, the DNA is TGTGCCAGCAGCGCACGGACAGGGAGCAATGAGCAGTTCTTC.

CDR3 residues: CATKRQGEAGANVLTF. The CDR3 DNA sequence: TGTGCCACGAAACGACAGGGGGAGGCTGGGGCCAACGTCCTGACTTTC. This chain joins TRBV19 and TRBJ2-6; the match to TRBD1 covers 9 bases. The germline gives CDR1 LNHDA, CDR2 SQIVND (reference sequence). The trim removed 10 bases at V and 2 bases at J, leaving 9 bases unmatched. CDR3 size: 16 residues.

This clonotype has ten or more counts. The chain combines TRBV29-1 with TRBJ2-7; D gene uncertain. V was pared by 2 bases and J by 3 bases, with 11 bases between. The germline gives CDR1 SQVTM, CDR2 ANQGSEA. CDR3 size: 13 residues. The DNA for the CDR3 is TGCAGCGTTGAACCAATCTTTAGCTACGAGCAGTACTTC. Amino acid sequence: CSVEPIFSYEQYF.

This clonotype was observed many times. The chain joins TRBV12-3 or TRBV12-4 to TRBJ2-5; 8 bases agree with TRBD2. This CDR3 is 15 amino acids long. The V and J ends lost 3 bases and 2 bases, in that order; junction bases with no gene match: 5. The CDR3 is CASSFSPSGQETQYF. CDR3 nucleotides: TGTGCCAGCAGTTTTTCCCCTAGCGGGCAAGAGACCCAGTACTTC.

The chain has TRBV5-1 and TRBJ1-3; a weak D match, TRBD1 (5 bases). V was trimmed by 0 bases and J by 2 bases, leaving 6 bases between them. The CDR3 has 14 amino acids. From germline, CDR1 is SGHRS and CDR2 YFSETQ. The CDR3 DNA reads as TGCGCCAGCAGCTTGGGGGACCCTGGAAACACCATATATTTT. Its translation: CASSLGDPGNTIYF.

This clonotype was found many times. The rearrangement joins TRBV20-1 to TRBJ1-2; 8 bases match TRBD1. V dropped 3 bases and J dropped 5; count of bases not matched to a gene: 11. The CDR3 loop spans 15 amino acids. CDR1 and CDR2 from the germline V gene are DFQATT and SNEGSKA (reference sequence). CDR3 loop: CSASDGGRGQYGYTF. The CDR3, as DNA: TGCAGTGCTAGCGATGGAGGCAGGGGGCAATATGGCTACACCTTC.

There are many counts of this clonotype. The chain combines TRBV6-1 with TRBJ2-5; D ambiguous. Germline V gene data show CDR1 as MNHNS and CDR2 as SASEGT. This CDR3 spans 14 amino acids. Trimming took off 5 bases at V and 2 bases at J, with 12 bases between the two ends. The CDR3 sequence is CASSNNRNQETQYF. The CDR3 nucleotides are TGTGCCAGCAGTAACAACAGAAATCAAGAGACCCAGTACTTC.

This clonotype was detected ten times or more. The rearrangement uses TRBV5-1 and TRBJ1-4, with D unclear. The CDR3 spans 15 residues. Germline CDR1 reads SGHRS; CDR2 reads YFSETQ. Trimming left V 1 base short and J 3 bases short, with 10 bases between. This chain's CDR3 is CASSLLLGSNEKLFF. DNA for the CDR3: TGCGCCAGCAGCTTGTTGCTGGGGTCTAATGAAAAACTGTTTTTT.

This clonotype was observed many times. The gene calls are TRBV27 and TRBJ2-7; maybe TRBD2 (6 bases). The CDR3 is 14 residues long. Germline values: CDR1 MNHEY, CDR2 SMNVEV (reference sequence). V lost 3 bases to trimming and J lost 5 bases, with 14 bases between them. The CDR3 protein is CASSFATRAHEQYF. In DNA, the CDR3 is TGTGCCAGCAGTTTTGCGACTAGGGCCCACGAGCAGTACTTC.

This clonotype was seen at least ten times. The rearrangement uses TRBV12-3 or TRBV12-4 and TRBJ2-7, with 7 bases matching TRBD1. CDR3 size: 16 residues. The V and J ends lost 6 bases and 2 bases, in that order; junction bases with no gene match: 13. The CDR3 loop reads CASSSTRDSVTYEQYF. The CDR3 nucleotides read TGTGCCAGCAGCTCAACCCGGGACAGCGTAACCTACGAGCAGTACTTC.

This clonotype was seen many times. The chain links TRBV28 to TRBJ1-6; 9 bases line up with TRBD1. CDR3 length equals 15 residues. In germline, CDR1 is MDHEN, CDR2 SYDVKM. J was trimmed by 10 bases and V by 4 bases; bases with no gene match: 8. CDR3 loop: CASSSRDRVWSPLHF. CDR3 nucleotide sequence: TGTGCCAGCAGTTCCCGGGACAGGGTTTGGTCACCCCTCCACTTT.